This TCR beta chain was sequenced in a study of T cells in narcolepsy. Overall study: Healthy controls were enrolled alongside patients with narcolepsy type 1 or type 2. Study outcomes and limitations: Same-patient CSF and blood CD4+ T cell clonotypes included HCRT-specific and TRIB2-specific autoreactive ones. In some patient and control memory CD4+ samples, autoreactive clones were absent.

The V and J ends lost 4 bases and 2 bases respectively, with 9 bases between them. CDR3 length equals 15 residues. Germline values: CDR1 MNHEY, CDR2 SMNVEV (reference sequence). Assay used: immunoSEQ multiplex PCR; TCRdb lists only in-frame clones, some missing. The data hold approximately 32,000 clones, with roughly 82% observed a single time. A word on this clone: The antigen remains undetermined.

The origin of this receptor is a human donor with narcolepsy. The chain combines TRBV27 with TRBJ1-6; maybe TRBD1 (6 bases). The sample consisted of CD45RA- memory CD4+ T cells from PBMCs. The CDR3 loop reads CASSSGQTYNSPLHF. Here the CDR3 DNA reads TGTGCCAGCAGTTCGGGACAAACCTATAATTCACCCCTCCACTTT.